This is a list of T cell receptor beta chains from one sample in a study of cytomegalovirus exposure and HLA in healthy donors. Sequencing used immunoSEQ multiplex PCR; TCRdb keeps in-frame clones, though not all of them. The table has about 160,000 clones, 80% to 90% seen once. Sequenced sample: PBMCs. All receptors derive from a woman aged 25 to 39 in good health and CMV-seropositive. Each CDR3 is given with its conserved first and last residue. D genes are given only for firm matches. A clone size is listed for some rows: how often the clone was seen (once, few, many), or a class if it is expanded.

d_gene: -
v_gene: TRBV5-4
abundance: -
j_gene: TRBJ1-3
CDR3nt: TGTGCCAGCAGCTTGGGAACCGACATAAACACCATATATTTT
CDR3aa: CASSLGTDINTIYF

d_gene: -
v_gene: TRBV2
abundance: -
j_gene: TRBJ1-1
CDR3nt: TGTGCCAGCAGTCTCAGGGTAGGGAACACTGAAGCTTTCTTT
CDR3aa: CASSLRVGNTEAFF

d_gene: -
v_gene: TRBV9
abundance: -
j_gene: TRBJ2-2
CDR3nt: TGTGCCAGCAGCGTAGATTTGTATCTCGGGGAGCTGTTTTTT
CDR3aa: CASSVDLYLGELFF

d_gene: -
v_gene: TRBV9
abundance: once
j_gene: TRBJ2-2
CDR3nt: TGTGCCAGCAGCGGAAGGGGAAACACCGGGGAGCTGTTTTTT
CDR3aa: CASSGRGNTGELFF

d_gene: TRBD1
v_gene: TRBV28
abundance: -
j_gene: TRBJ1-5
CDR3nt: TGTGCCAGCAGTTTACCAACACCGGGACAGGGGATCAATCAGCCCCAGCATTTT
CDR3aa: CASSLPTPGQGINQPQHF

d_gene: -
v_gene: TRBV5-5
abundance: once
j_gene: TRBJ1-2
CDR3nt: TGTGCCAGCAGCTGGAGTTGGGTCGGTAACTATGGCTACACCTTC
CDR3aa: CASSWSWVGNYGYTF

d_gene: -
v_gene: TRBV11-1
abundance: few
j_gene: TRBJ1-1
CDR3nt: TGTGCCAGCAGTCGGACAGCAGAAGCTTTCTTT
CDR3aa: CASSRTAEAFF

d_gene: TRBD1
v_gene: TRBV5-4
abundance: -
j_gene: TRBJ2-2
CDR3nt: TGTGCCAGCAGATCACAGGGGGCGAACACCGGGGAGCTGTTTTTT
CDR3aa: CASRSQGANTGELFF

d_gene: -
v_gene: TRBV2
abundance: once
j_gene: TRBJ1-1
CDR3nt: TGTGCCGCTAGTCGGTGGAACACTGAAGCTTTCTTT
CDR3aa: CAASRWNTEAFF

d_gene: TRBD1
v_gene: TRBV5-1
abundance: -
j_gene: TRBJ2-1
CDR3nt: TGCGCCAGCAGCTTGAGGACAGGGATTGGGAATGAGCAGTTCTTC
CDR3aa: CASSLRTGIGNEQFF

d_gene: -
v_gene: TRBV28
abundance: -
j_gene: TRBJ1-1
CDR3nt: TGTGCCAGCAGTTTCCCAGGGATGAACACTGAAGCTTTCTTT
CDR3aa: CASSFPGMNTEAFF

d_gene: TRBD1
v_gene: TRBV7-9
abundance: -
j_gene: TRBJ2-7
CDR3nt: TGTGCCAGCAGCATGGGACAGGACTCCTACGAGCAGTACTTC
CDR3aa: CASSMGQDSYEQYF

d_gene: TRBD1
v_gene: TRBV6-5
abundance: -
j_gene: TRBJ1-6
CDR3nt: TGTGCCAGCAGTTACTCGACAGGGGGGAATTCACCCCTCCACTTT
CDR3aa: CASSYSTGGNSPLHF